This T cell receptor beta chain was recorded in a study of CD8+ T cells in alopecia areata. Starting from PBMCs, sorting isolated CD4+ and CD8+ T cells. Notes on the study in general: With patients, TCR sharing proved less clear than in mice, a difference possibly related to HLA. Sequence data from scalp samples additionally include resident alphabeta T cells of normal skin. Compared with normal scalp, lesional scalp had higher clonality and more expanded CD8+ clones.

Extraction and reverse transcription of RNA yielded cDNA as the sequencing template. Assay: immunoSEQ multiplex PCR; the TCRdb copy retains only in-frame clones and omits some. The table includes about 140,000 clones, roughly 50% detected once. V was shortened by 4 bases and J by 0 bases, with 7 bases between the two germline ends. The CDR3 loop spans 13 amino acids. The germline CDR1 and CDR2 sequences are LGHNA and YNFKEQ. Points on this clone: What it recognizes is unknown.

This TCR was sampled from a human donor in good health. V is TRBV4-2 and J is TRBJ2-7, with D unclear. What was sequenced was CD4+ T cells sorted from blood. CDR3 DNA sequence: TGTGCCAGCAGCCCCCTGGGCTCCTACGAGCAGTACTTC. Protein product: CASSPLGSYEQYF.